This entry describes one T cell receptor beta chain. The antigen is unknown. This entry comes from a study of OX40 agonist ivuxolimab in advanced cancers. Sequencing was performed with immunoSEQ multiplex PCR; in TCRdb, only in-frame clones are kept and a portion is missing. In the table there are about 82,000 clones, approximately 92% of which are singletons. General study points: On average, CD8+ T cells had more expanded clones than CD4+.

The receptor was isolated from an adult with an advanced solid tumor such as melanoma, head and neck, liver or kidney cancer. The specimen comprised CD4+ or CD8+ T cells sorted from blood, sampled in a trial of the OX40 agonist ivuxolimab.

DNA for the CDR3: TGTGCCAGCAGTTTAAGGAATACAGGATATGGCTACACCTTC. Translating gives CASSLRNTGYGYTF. V gene TRBV27 combines with J gene TRBJ1-2; a weak D match, TRBD1 (5 bases). Per the germline V gene, CDR1 is MNHEY and CDR2 is SMNVEV (reference sequence). V was pared by 2 bases and J by 5 bases, with 12 bases between. This CDR3 has 14 residues.